The rows below give T cell receptor beta chains drawn from one sample of a study of T cell responses to AZD1222 COVID-19 vaccine. Sequenced by immunoSEQ multiplex PCR; TCRdb stores in-frame clones only, minus some. The sample lists more than 90,000 clones, 80% to 85% occurring once. Sequenced here: peripheral blood, sampled on day 0 of AZD1222 vaccination. These receptor sequences come from an adult in good health. The CDR3 runs from the conserved cysteine through the conserved F or W. D genes are given only for firm matches. The size field is filled for only some rows; it gives once, few, many or a size class.

j_call clone_size d_call v_call cdr3_nt cdr3_aa
TRBJ1-6 - - TRBV2 TGTGCCAGCAGTGGCCAGGGGAATAATTCACCCCTCCACTTT CASSGQGNNSPLHF
TRBJ2-1 - - TRBV10-3 TGTGCCATCAGTGAGGGACTGGGCTCCTACAATGAGCAGTTCTTC CAISEGLGSYNEQFF
TRBJ1-5 few - TRBV6-2/TRBV6-3 TGTGCCAGCAGTATCGGGGCCTCCAATCAGCCCCAGCATTTT CASSIGASNQPQHF
TRBJ1-5 - TRBD1 TRBV7-2 TGTGCCAGCAGCCCGCGGACAGGTATACGCAATCAGCCCCAGCATTTT CASSPRTGIRNQPQHF
TRBJ1-5 - - TRBV4-1 TGCGCCAGCAGCCAGGGACAACACAATCAGCCCCAGCATTTT CASSQGQHNQPQHF
TRBJ1-4 - - TRBV30 TGTGCCTGGCAGACAGGTCTTAATGAAAAACTGTTTTTT CAWQTGLNEKLFF
TRBJ2-1 - TRBD2 TRBV7-3 TGTGCCAGCAGCTACACTAGCGGGCTCCCAGGAGAGGAGCAGTTCTTC CASSYTSGLPGEEQFF
TRBJ2-7 - - TRBV28 TGTGCCAGCAGTTTGACGGGCATCCGCTCCTACGAGCAGTACTTC CASSLTGIRSYEQYF
TRBJ1-6 once - TRBV19 TGTGCCAGTAGTCTTGCGCCGGGACTTAATTCACCCCTCCACTTT CASSLAPGLNSPLHF
TRBJ1-6 few - TRBV7-2 TGTGCCAGCAGTTTAGGGGAGGTGGCCTATAATTCACCCCTCCACTTT CASSLGEVAYNSPLHF
TRBJ1-6 - - TRBV6-5 TGTGCCAGCAGTTACTTGAGGAGCTCCTATAATTCACCCCTCCACTTT CASSYLRSSYNSPLHF
TRBJ1-1 - TRBD1 TRBV7-2 TGTGCCAGCAGCACCCCCGACAGGGGGTGGGTCCCTTGGTTCTTT CASSTPDRGWVPWFF
TRBJ1-5 - - TRBV3-1/TRBV3-2 TGTGCCAGCAGTCAAGGGGGGGGGAATCAGCCCCAGCATTTT CASSQGGGNQPQHF
TRBJ2-1 - TRBD1 TRBV7-8 TGTGCCAGCAGCCCAGGGGGTTCCCACAATGAGCAGTTCTTC CASSPGGSHNEQFF
TRBJ2-6 few TRBD1 TRBV4-1 TGCGCCAGCAGCCACGGACAGGGAGTCTCTGGGGCCAACGTCCTGACTTTC CASSHGQGVSGANVLTF
TRBJ1-5 - - TRBV15 TGTGCCACCAGCAGAGATCTGGAAAATCAGCCCCAGCATTTT CATSRDLENQPQHF
TRBJ1-1 - TRBD1 TRBV19 TGTGCCAGTAGCCCTATGACAGGGGGACGCACTGAAGCTTTCTTT CASSPMTGGRTEAFF
TRBJ1-6 - - TRBV2 TGTGCCAGCAGTGAGTCCGGTCATGGGATCGATTCACCCCTCCACTTT CASSESGHGIDSPLHF
TRBJ1-5 - - TRBV12-3/TRBV12-4 TGTGCCAGCAGGGGGACCGGGCAGCCCCAGCATTTT CASRGTGQPQHF
TRBJ1-1 - - TRBV18 TGTGCCAGCTCACCCCGTGAAGGCGGTGAAGCTTTCTTT CASSPREGGEAFF
TRBJ2-2 - TRBD1 TRBV10-3 TGTGCCATCAGTGGACAGGGGAACACCGGGGAGCTGTTTTTT CAISGQGNTGELFF
TRBJ1-6 - TRBD1 TRBV6-2/TRBV6-3 TGTGCCAGCAGCCGGACAGGGGGCGGATCACCCCTCCACTTT CASSRTGGGSPLHF
TRBJ2-7 - - TRBV27 TGTGCCAGCAGTCCTTACTCCGTGGCAGGCTCTGGAGAGCAGTACTTC CASSPYSVAGSGEQYF
TRBJ2-7 - - TRBV7-2 TGTGCCAGCAGCTTAGCGTCCTCGGTACCCTACGAGCAGTACTTC CASSLASSVPYEQYF
TRBJ1-1 - - TRBV6-5 TGTGCCAGCAGTTCCCCCTCGAACACTGAAGCTTTCTTT CASSSPSNTEAFF
TRBJ2-2 - TRBD2 TRBV18 TGTGCCAGCTCACCCCGGCGGGAGGGCCGAGGAACCGGGGAGCTGTTTTTT CASSPRREGRGTGELFF
TRBJ1-6 - - TRBV18 TGTGCCAGCTCAATCGACAGTAATTCACCCCTCCACTTT CASSIDSNSPLHF
TRBJ2-7 - - TRBV5-5 TGTGCCAGCAGCCGGACGGGGGCGACCTACGAGCAGTACTTC CASSRTGATYEQYF